This T cell receptor (beta chain) emerged from a study of CD8 T cells in ankylosing spondylitis. Findings and limits, study-wide: About 8 highly homologous variants made up a TCR beta motif that seemed to typify ankylosing spondylitis blood. Reports say disease-linked clones showed up significantly more in matched ankylosing spondylitis synovial fluid.

TCRdb processed the 5' RACE reads anew with MiXCR; each CDR3 protein has one entry. Found here are approximately 550,000 distinct CDR3 sequences, more than 9.5% of them singletons; the top ten hold around 6.8%. The table lists this clonotype with many counts. Its matching antigen is unknown. The germline V gene encodes CDR1 SGHKS and CDR2 YYEKEE (reference sequence). V was clipped by 3 bases and J by 4 bases, with 12 bases between them. This CDR3 region has 14 residues. What was sequenced was blood, either unsorted or a sorted T cell fraction (not recorded which). The chain joins TRBV5-5 to TRBJ2-3, with no clear D. This receptor was identified in a male donor with ankylosing spondylitis. CDR3 bases: TGTGCCAGCAGCTCCAGCCGGTCAGCAGATACGCAGTATTTT. Its translation: CASSSSRSADTQYF. Drawing the rest from reference TRBV5-5 and TRBJ2-3, the complete variable domain is DAGVTQSPTHLIKTRGQQVTLRCSPISGHKSVSWYQQVLGQGPQFIFQYYEKEERGRGNFPDRFSARQFPNYSSELNVNALLLGDSALYLCASSSSRSADTQYFGPGTRLTVL.